This T cell receptor beta chain was sequenced during a study of T cell repertoires in cytomegalovirus infection. Germline lookup yields CDR1 MNHEY and CDR2 SMNVEV (reference sequence). The CDR3 consists of 15 residues. V lost 2 bases, J lost 1 base, and 9 bases lay in between. To note about this clonotype: The antigen remains unidentified.

Via MiXCR, TCRdb re-called the reads, giving one row per CDR3 protein. The table shows approximately 590,000 distinct CDR3 sequences, with 40% occurring only once. This receptor was obtained from a human donor in good health (CMV status not recorded). Some clones in this sample may be carry-over from other donors' samples. The material was cultured PBMCs, obtained from culture after CMV antigen stimulation. The rearrangement joins TRBV27 to TRBJ2-1; D is ambiguous. CDR3 amino acids: CASSLAPASYNEQFF. CDR3 in DNA: TGTGCCAGCAGTTTAGCGCCGGCATCCTACAATGAGCAGTTCTTC.